The entry that follows covers one T cell receptor (beta chain) sequence. This sample is drawn from a study of blood T cell repertoires in COVID-19. Assay used: immunoSEQ multiplex PCR; TCRdb lists only in-frame clones, some missing. Among about 190,000 clones listed, about 89% were seen once. The clonotype was recovered from a man aged 40-55 years with acute or convalescent COVID-19. The sample was peripheral blood.

The CDR3, as DNA: TGTGCCAGTAGTATAGGGCAGTTTCAGCCCCAGCATTTT. Protein product: CASSIGQFQPQHF. The rearrangement joins TRBV19 to TRBJ1-5; D ambiguous. From germline, CDR1 is LNHDA and CDR2 SQIVND (reference sequence). The V and J ends lost 1 base and 6 bases respectively, with 7 bases between them. The length of the CDR3 is 13 residues.